The next 32 T cell receptor beta chains were all read from a single sample in a study of regulatory T cells (dated by TCRdb to between 2017 and 2018). On the study overall, not on this receptor specifically: Hydrophobic residues at CDR3 positions 6 and 7 were enriched in conventional CD4+ T cells from CD3G-deficient patients, suggesting more self-reactive specificities.

Libraries came from the immunoSEQ multiplex PCR assay. In the multiplex PCR, 52 forward TRBV primers and 13 reverse TRBJ primers were used, and assay-based and computational corrections were applied for amplification bias. TCRdb stores this immuneACCESS table with in-frame sequences only. Part of the clones is absent; in the studies checked, under half of the shortfall reflects unresolved V genes, and no reason is known for the rest. In this sample the table shows almost 30,000 clones, 85% to 95% of which occur a single time. The leading ten clones occupy 1.5% to 1.7% of the sample. Antigen specificity for these receptors is unknown. The sample taken for sequencing was conventional CD4+ T cells sorted from blood. Receptor source: a person between 18 and 30 years old with CD3G deficiency.

The chain links TRBV19 to TRBJ1-5, with a possible D match to TRBD1 (5 bases). CDR1 and CDR2 (germline): LNHDA, SQIVND (reference sequence). V lost 5 bases, J lost 6 bases, and 11 bases lay in between. The CDR3 length is 13 residues. CDR3 in amino acids: CASSFTGGQPQHF. Written as DNA, the CDR3 is TGTGCCAGTAGTTTCACCGGGGGTCAGCCCCAGCATTTT. Supplemented by reference TRBV19 and TRBJ1-5, the full variable domain reads DGGITQSPKYLFRKEGQNVTLSCEQNLNHDAMYWYRQDPGQGLRLIYYSQIVNDFQKGDIAEGYSVSREKKESFPLTVTSAQKNPTAFYLCASSFTGGQPQHFGDGTRLSIL.

V gene TRBV11-2 combines with J gene TRBJ2-7; D uncertain. The CDR3 runs to 15 residues. Trimming removed 1 base from V and 3 bases from J, with 13 bases in between. Germline V gene lookup returns CDR1 SGHAT and CDR2 FQNNGV. Written as DNA, the CDR3 is TGTGCCAGCAGCTTAGGTGTGACCCCAGTCTACGAGCAGTACTTC. Its protein product is CASSLGVTPVYEQYF.

The chain employs TRBV7-2 and TRBJ2-6, with D unresolved. CDR1 is SGHTA and CDR2 is FQGNSA in the germline V gene. CDR3 length: 14 amino acids. V lost 6 bases and J lost 0, with 6 bases in between. CDR3 amino acids: CASRVYSGANVLTF. CDR3 nucleotides: TGTGCCAGCAGAGTATACTCTGGGGCCAACGTCCTGACTTTC.

CDR3 loop: CASSSLALNSYEQYF. The CDR3 DNA reads as TGTGCCAGCAGTTCCCTCGCCTTAAACTCCTACGAGCAGTACTTC. This chain connects TRBV28 to TRBJ2-7, with unresolved D. CDR3 length: 15 amino acids. The V end was cut by 4 bases, the J end by 0 bases, with 13 bases between. Germline lookup yields CDR1 MDHEN and CDR2 SYDVKM.

The CDR3, as DNA: TGTGCCAACCTACTACGGACATTTGGGGCCAACGTCCTGACTTTC. It translates to CANLLRTFGANVLTF. The chain recombines TRBV2 with TRBJ2-6, with D possibly matching TRBD1 (5 bases). CDR3 length: 15 amino acids. V was clipped by 10 bases and J by 3 bases, with 16 bases between them. Germline CDR1 and CDR2: SNHLY and FYNNEI.

The chain carries TRBV5-1 and TRBJ1-4; 9 bases are a match to TRBD1. The V and J ends lost 4 bases and 2 bases, in that order; junction bases with no gene match: 3. Germline V gene data show CDR1 as SGHRS and CDR2 as YFSETQ. The CDR3 sequence is 15 residues long. In DNA, the CDR3 is TGCGCCAGCAGCCCGACAGGGGGTACTAATGAAAAACTGTTTTTT. It codes for CASSPTGGTNEKLFF.

This chain uses TRBV6-1 with TRBJ1-5, with D perhaps matching TRBD1 (5 bases). The CDR3 runs 14 residues. V was shortened by 0 bases and J by 4 bases, with 7 bases between the two germline ends. Looked up from germline, CDR1 is MNHNS and CDR2 is SASEGT. This chain's CDR3 is CASSEAGGNQPQHF. CDR3 DNA sequence: TGTGCCAGCAGTGAAGCGGGGGGAAATCAGCCCCAGCATTTT.

CDR3 sequence reads: CASSLGGRAHRGKGYTF. CDR3 nucleotide sequence: TGTGCCAGCAGTTTAGGAGGGAGAGCGCACAGGGGGAAAGGCTACACCTTC. This chain links TRBV28 with TRBJ1-2, with 8 positions matching TRBD1. The CDR3 is 17 residues long. Germline CDR1 MDHEN, CDR2 SYDVKM. With 2 bases clipped from V and 8 bases from J, the junction kept 16 bases outside the gene matches.

The rearrangement uses TRBV10-3 and TRBJ1-6; D unresolved. Trimming pared 0 bases from V and 11 bases from J, leaving 8 bases between. Per germline, CDR1 ENHRY and CDR2 SYGVKD. This CDR3 has 13 residues. The CDR3 is CAISESGGPPLHF. The CDR3 nucleotides read TGTGCCATCAGTGAGTCGGGCGGACCACCCCTCCACTTT.

The rearrangement links TRBV5-1 to TRBJ2-7, with TRBD1 matching over 8 bases. Per the germline V gene, CDR1 is SGHRS and CDR2 is YFSETQ. The CDR3 is 14 residues long. The J segment lost 5 bases and the V segment lost 4 bases, leaving 8 bases of the junction unmatched. The CDR3 loop reads CASSLGQGLHEQYF. CDR3 DNA: TGCGCCAGCAGCCTCGGACAGGGTCTCCACGAGCAGTACTTC.

The rearrangement joins TRBV5-1 to TRBJ2-1; no clear D gene. In germline, CDR1 is SGHRS, CDR2 YFSETQ. This CDR3 comprises 14 residues. Between the trimmed V and J ends, which lost 1 base and 4 bases, there was a span of 9 bases. CDR3 DNA sequence: TGCGCCAGCAGCTTGATGGGAACTTACAATGAGCAGTTCTTC. Amino acid sequence: CASSLMGTYNEQFF.

CDR3 DNA sequence: TGTGCCAGCAGCCTCAAAACTGGGCAGTTCTTC. Amino acids: CASSLKTGQFF. The chain carries TRBV11-2 and TRBJ2-1, with D uncertain. The germline gives CDR1 SGHAT, CDR2 FQNNGV. Trimming left V 5 bases short and J 12 bases short, with 11 bases between. The CDR3 has 11 amino acids.

The chain combines TRBV4-1 with TRBJ2-3, with TRBD2 matching over 9 bases. The CDR3 length is 16 residues. With 3 bases clipped from V and 7 bases from J, the junction kept 11 bases outside the gene matches. From germline, CDR1 is MGHRA and CDR2 YSYEKL. CDR3 amino acids: CASSHPEAGGRNTQYF. In DNA, the CDR3 is TGCGCCAGCAGCCACCCCGAGGCGGGGGGGCGAAATACGCAGTATTTT.

In this sample, this clone turned up once. The chain links TRBV11-2 to TRBJ2-7; D might be TRBD1 or TRBD2, each matching 5 bases. This CDR3 has 15 residues. Per the germline V gene, CDR1 is SGHAT and CDR2 is FQNNGV. Between the trimmed V and J ends, which lost 4 bases and 3 bases, there was a span of 16 bases. CDR3 bases: TGTGCCAGCAGCTCCTTAAGGGGCCGGGGCTACGAGCAGTACTTC. It is translated as CASSSLRGRGYEQYF.

This chain uses TRBV9 with TRBJ2-3, with a possible D match to TRBD2 (6 bases). Germline-derived CDR1 and CDR2 are SGDLS and YYNGEE. The ends were cut back, 4 bases at V and 1 base at J, with 10 bases in the middle. CDR3 length equals 14 residues. CDR3 protein: CASSLEGGTDTQYF. CDR3 sequence (DNA): TGTGCCAGCAGCTTGGAGGGCGGCACAGATACGCAGTATTTT.

J is TRBJ1-1 and V is TRBV6-1, with D uncertain. The germline V and J ends were trimmed by 7 bases and 1 base, with 10 bases remaining between them. The germline gives CDR1 MNHNS, CDR2 SASEGT. CDR3 length: 13 amino acids. This CDR3 is CASILHPNTEAFF. The DNA of the CDR3 is TGTGCCAGCATTCTGCACCCGAACACTGAAGCTTTCTTT.

The CDR3 DNA sequence: TGCGCCAGCAGCGCCCCTCGTGGGACAGGAGGTGGCTACACCTTC. Translation: CASSAPRGTGGGYTF. This chain connects TRBV5-1 to TRBJ1-2; 8 bases are shared with TRBD1. Germline V CDR1 and CDR2: SGHRS, YFSETQ. V lost 4 bases and J lost 7; bases outside the gene matches: 12. This CDR3 is built from 15 residues.

This chain uses TRBV7-9 with TRBJ1-2, with TRBD1 matching 7 bases. The CDR3 contains 14 residues. Germline-derived CDR1 and CDR2 are SEHNR and FQNEAQ (reference sequence). Unmatched junction bases numbered 5, after V lost 0 bases and J lost 7 bases. Written as DNA, the CDR3 is TGTGCCAGCAGCTTAGCCCGACAGGGTGGTGGCTACACCTTC. This sequence encodes CASSLARQGGGYTF.

The rearrangement uses TRBV6-1 and TRBJ1-2; D gene ambiguous. V lost 11 bases, J lost 5 bases, and 15 bases lay in between. This CDR3 has 12 amino acids. Germline V CDR1 and CDR2: MNHNS, SASEGT. CDR3 in DNA: TGTGCCGCCAGCAGGAGGAATTATGGCTACACCTTC. Translated, it gives CAASRRNYGYTF.

J is TRBJ1-2 and V is TRBV4-3; D is unresolved. CDR1 is LGHNA, CDR2 YSLEER, per germline. The length of the CDR3 is 16 residues. Deletions cut 5 bases from V and 4 bases from J, with 20 bases between. The CDR3 sequence: CASSDVSGEGPYGYTF. The CDR3 region has the DNA TGCGCCAGCAGCGACGTATCGGGCGAGGGCCCCTATGGCTACACCTTC.

This clone was found once. The V call is TRBV19, the J call TRBJ2-1, with 8 nucleotides matching TRBD1. Losses at the gene ends were 4 bases for V and 6 bases for J; bases not matched to a gene: 8. This CDR3 has 15 residues. Germline CDR1 is LNHDA and CDR2 is SQIVND (reference sequence). The CDR3 region has the DNA TGTGCCAGTAGTACCTTAACAGGGGGAGGCAATGAGCAGTTCTTC. Protein product: CASSTLTGGGNEQFF.

The chain carries TRBV9 and TRBJ1-2; D is ambiguous. Trimming stripped 3 bases from V and 3 bases from J, with 9 bases between. The CDR3 has 13 residues. Germline V gene data show CDR1 as SGDLS and CDR2 as YYNGEE. CDR3 residues: CASSGGRDYGYTF. The CDR3 DNA follows: TGTGCCAGCAGCGGCGGGAGAGACTATGGCTACACCTTC.

The chain links TRBV20-1 to TRBJ2-5; tentative D call: TRBD1 (5 bases). The J call may not be correct, given that the DNA end is closer to TRBJ2-7. CDR3 size: 11 residues. The germline gives CDR1 DFQATT, CDR2 SNEGSKA (reference sequence). The CDR3 DNA reads as TGCAGTGCTAGGGGGCGGCACGAGCAGTACTTC. Protein: CSARGRHEQYF.

The chain employs TRBV9 and TRBJ1-1; TRBD1 is a possible D gene (5 bases). This CDR3 region has 15 residues. Deletions cut 0 bases from V and 4 bases from J, with 13 bases between. Germline V gene lookup returns CDR1 SGDLS and CDR2 YYNGEE. The CDR3 coding sequence is TGTGCCAGCAGCGTAGCCGCGGGGCATGGCACTGAAGCTTTCTTT. Translated, it gives CASSVAAGHGTEAFF.

The rearrangement links TRBV19 to TRBJ2-1; TRBD2 matches at 8 bases. Trimming cost V 3 bases and J 6 bases; bases outside gene matches: 4. The CDR3 runs 14 residues. Per germline, CDR1 LNHDA and CDR2 SQIVND (reference sequence). This CDR3 reads CASSITGGPNEQFF. The CDR3 DNA reads as TGTGCCAGTAGTATTACGGGAGGGCCCAATGAGCAGTTCTTC.

This clone has a handful of counts. V gene TRBV5-1 combines with J gene TRBJ2-3; no reliable D call. The CDR3 length is 14 residues. V lost 0 bases and J lost 1, with 6 bases in between. Germline CDR1 SGHRS, CDR2 YFSETQ. The CDR3 loop is CASSLAGRTDTQYF. DNA of the CDR3: TGCGCCAGCAGCTTGGCCGGACGCACAGATACGCAGTATTTT.

This clone was seen only a few times. V is TRBV30 and J is TRBJ1-1; D gene uncertain. The CDR3 loop spans 13 amino acids. Trimming took off 0 bases at V and 3 bases at J, with 8 bases between the two ends. Germline CDR1 GTSNPN, CDR2 SVGIG (reference sequence). The CDR3 sequence: CAWSVSEDTEAFF. CDR3 in DNA: TGTGCCTGGAGTGTATCGGAGGACACTGAAGCTTTCTTT.

This chain joins TRBV25-1 and TRBJ2-5; D is possibly TRBD2 (6 bases). The V gene's germline CDR1 is MGHDK and CDR2 SYGVNS. V lost 5 bases and J 1 base, leaving 17 bases between the germline ends. The CDR3 runs 16 residues. CDR3 nucleotide sequence: TGTGCCAGCAGTTCCCTGCGGGGCCGCCCCCAAGAGACCCAGTACTTC. The encoded protein is CASSSLRGRPQETQYF. The full variable domain, with the rest looked up from reference TRBV25-1 and TRBJ2-5, is EADIYQTPRYLVIGTGKKITLECSQTMGHDKMYWYQQDPGMELHLIHYSYGVNSTEKGDLSSESTVSRIRTEHFPLTLESARPSHTSQYLCASSSLRGRPQETQYFGPGTRLLVL.

This clone was detected once. J is TRBJ2-3 and V is TRBV6-1; 7 positions agree with TRBD2. The germline V gene encodes CDR1 MNHNS and CDR2 SASEGT. V was clipped by 6 bases and J by 3 bases; unmatched bases: 3. The CDR3 spans 13 residues. Written as DNA, the CDR3 is TGTGCCAGCAGGGGACTAAGGACAGATACGCAGTATTTT. It yields the protein CASRGLRTDTQYF.

The chain carries TRBV6-1 and TRBJ2-7; D possibly corresponds to TRBD1 (5 bases). Germline V gives CDR1 MNHNS, CDR2 SASEGT. V gave up 8 bases and J gave up 0 bases, with 11 bases separating them. This CDR3 comprises 13 residues. This CDR3 is CASAVGDSYEQYV. DNA for the CDR3: TGTGCCAGCGCAGTAGGGGACTCCTACGAGCAGTACGTC.

This clone was detected once. The V and J genes are TRBV19 and TRBJ2-2; 13 positions match TRBD2. CDR3 size: 15 residues. CDR1 and CDR2 from the germline V gene are LNHDA and SQIVND (reference sequence). J lost 4 bases, V lost 8 bases, and 4 bases had no gene match. CDR3 loop: CASGTSGAITGELFF. For the CDR3, the DNA is TGTGCCAGTGGGACTAGCGGGGCCATCACCGGGGAGCTGTTTTTT.

The CDR3 region is CASSFQGQGTDTQYF. The DNA of the CDR3 is TGCGCCAGCAGCTTCCAGGGACAGGGAACAGATACGCAGTATTTT. The chain carries TRBV5-1 and TRBJ2-3, with 9 bases that match TRBD1. Germline loops: CDR1 SGHRS, CDR2 YFSETQ. CDR3 length equals 15 residues. With 2 bases clipped from V and 3 bases from J, the junction kept 4 bases outside the gene matches.